This entry lists 16 T cell receptor beta chains sequenced from one sample in a study of blood T cells in healthy people across ages. Sample-barcoded 5' priming and a J-beta primer mix drove a second PCR of about 7 to 11 cycles. Each CDR3 protein gets one entry after TCRdb re-called the 5' RACE reads with MiXCR. The sample has 800,000 or so distinct CDR3 sequences; more than 35% are singletons. Specimen: blood. The receptor source for this set is an elderly man in good health.

This clonotype was detected only a few times. The gene calls are TRBV12-3 or TRBV12-4 and TRBJ1-4, with TRBD1 matching 9 bases. This CDR3 has 14 amino acids. V dropped 7 bases and J dropped 8; count of bases not matched to a gene: 8. CDR3 amino acids: CASTYTGGREKLFF. The CDR3 region has the DNA TGTGCCAGCACCTATACAGGGGGCAGGGAAAAACTGTTTTTT.

In this sample, this clonotype turned up many times. V usage is TRBV7-2 and J usage is TRBJ2-3; 7 nucleotides match TRBD2. The germline CDR1 and CDR2 sequences are SGHTA and FQGNSA. Trimming cost V 2 bases and J 5 bases; bases outside gene matches: 13. This CDR3 comprises 17 residues. The CDR3, as DNA: TGTGCCAGCAGCTTAACCCGCGGTAGCGGGCTTAGAGATACGCAGTATTTT. Translation gives CASSLTRGSGLRDTQYF. Supplemented by reference TRBV7-2 and TRBJ2-3, the full variable domain reads GAGVSQSPSNKVTEKGKDVELRCDPISGHTALYWYRQSLGQGLEFLIYFQGNSAPDKSGLPSDRFSAERTGGSVSTLTIQRTQQEDSAVYLCASSLTRGSGLRDTQYFGPGTRLTVL.

The chain employs TRBV25-1 and TRBJ2-1, with D tentatively TRBD2 (6 bases). CDR1 and CDR2 from the germline V gene are MGHDK and SYGVNS. This CDR3 is built from 14 residues. V was trimmed by 8 bases and J by 8 bases, leaving 19 bases between them. CDR3 in amino acids: CASESRGSGDEQFF. In DNA, the CDR3 is TGTGCCAGCGAGTCGCGGGGTTCGGGGGATGAGCAGTTCTTC.

The chain combines TRBV20-1 with TRBJ2-3; 9 bases align to TRBD1. The CDR3 runs to 15 residues. Germline assignment: CDR1 DFQATT and CDR2 SNEGSKA (reference sequence). V gave up 6 bases and J gave up 6 bases; unmatched junction bases: 13. The CDR3 nucleotides are TGCAGTGCCGCCCTACAGGGGGCGGGGAGGGATACGCAGTATTTT. Amino acid sequence: CSAALQGAGRDTQYF.

The chain combines TRBV10-3 with TRBJ2-3, with D possibly TRBD1 on 6 matching bases. V lost 4 bases and J lost 1, with 6 bases in between. CDR3 length: 13 residues. CDR1 and CDR2 (germline): ENHRY, SYGVKD. The CDR3 loop is CAISGQGTDTQYF. In DNA form, the CDR3 reads TGTGCCATCAGTGGACAGGGCACAGATACGCAGTATTTT.

This chain uses TRBV3-1 with TRBJ2-1; 9 bases line up with TRBD1. Germline loops: CDR1 LGHDT, CDR2 YNNKEL (reference sequence). The CDR3 extends over 14 amino acids. Trimming cost V 2 bases and J 6 bases; bases outside gene matches: 2. The CDR3, as DNA: TGTGCCAGCAGCCAATGGGACAGGGTCAATGAGCAGTTCTTC. Its protein product is CASSQWDRVNEQFF.

V is TRBV20-1 and J is TRBJ2-3, with 13 bases that match TRBD2. Germline V gene sequence: CDR1 DFQATT, CDR2 SNEGSKA (reference sequence). J gave up 5 bases and V 4 bases, and 21 bases lay outside the gene matches. CDR3 size: 20 residues. The CDR3 nucleotides read TGCAGTGCTACCACTGATGGAATCGGGACTAGCGGGGCCAACCAAGATACGCAGTATTTT. This gives the protein CSATTDGIGTSGANQDTQYF.

This clonotype was found once. At one end, the junction sequence differs from germline, possibly due to a read error. The chain recombines TRBV12-3 or TRBV12-4 with TRBJ1-2; a weak D match, TRBD1 (5 bases). The CDR3 contains 14 residues. The CDR3 reads CASSLDNGHYGCTF. CDR3 nucleotides: TGTGCCAGCAGTTTAGATAACGGACACTATGGCTGCACCTTC.

This rearrangement joins TRBV5-6 to TRBJ2-5; D unresolved. The J call is doubtful: the DNA matches TRBJ2-7 better. Germline values: CDR1 SGHDT, CDR2 YYEEEE. CDR3 length equals 13 residues. CDR3 bases: TGTGCCAGCAGCTTAGGTTCATTCGGCGAGCAGTACTTC. Its translation is CASSLGSFGEQYF.

This clonotype appeared once. The rearrangement joins TRBV30 to TRBJ2-5; TRBD1 matches at 8 bases. Per germline, CDR1 GTSNPN and CDR2 SVGIG (reference sequence). CDR3 length: 18 residues. Unmatched junction bases numbered 18, after V lost 1 base and J lost 5 bases. The CDR3 DNA is TGTGCCTGGAGTGGAGGAGGGCTCAGGGCAGGGGGCAAGGAGACCCAGTACTTC. This encodes CAWSGGGLRAGGKETQYF.

The CDR3 DNA reads TGTGCCAGCAGTGCAAACCTGAACACCGGGGAGCTGTTTTTT. Translation gives CASSANLNTGELFF. V is TRBV6-2 or TRBV6-3 and J is TRBJ2-2; D uncertain. With 5 bases removed from V and 1 base from J, the gap between germline ends came to 8 bases. The CDR3 totals 14 residues. The germline V gene has CDR1 MNHEY and CDR2 SVGEGT.

The J gene is TRBJ2-3, the V gene TRBV6-5, with 10 bases matching TRBD2. The CDR3 spans 16 residues. The V and J ends lost 2 bases and 4 bases, in that order; junction bases with no gene match: 6. Germline values: CDR1 MNHEY, CDR2 SVGAGI. CDR3 protein: CASSYEEAGGSDTQYF. The DNA of the CDR3 is TGTGCCAGCAGTTACGAGGAAGCGGGGGGGTCAGATACGCAGTATTTT.

The rearrangement joins TRBV5-1 to TRBJ2-1; 13 nucleotides line up with TRBD2. The germline V gene encodes CDR1 SGHRS and CDR2 YFSETQ. The length of the CDR3 is 18 residues. J was trimmed by 0 bases and V by 4 bases; bases with no gene match: 7. CDR3 sequence: CASSLRTSGRSSYNEQFF. The CDR3 bases are TGCGCCAGCAGCCTTCGGACTAGCGGGAGAAGCTCCTACAATGAGCAGTTCTTC.

This chain joins TRBV20-1 and TRBJ2-3; D perhaps matches TRBD2 (5 bases). The length of the CDR3 is 14 residues. V dropped 5 bases and J dropped 5 bases, with 17 bases sitting between them. Germline lookup yields CDR1 DFQATT and CDR2 SNEGSKA (reference sequence). CDR3 nucleotides: TGCAGTGCTCGAAAATCGGGATCGATAGATACGCAGTATTTT. Residues: CSARKSGSIDTQYF.

The gene calls are TRBV6-5 and TRBJ2-7; D unresolved. The V end was cut by 2 bases, the J end by 3 bases, with 14 bases between. The CDR3 has 15 residues. The germline V gene encodes CDR1 MNHEY and CDR2 SVGAGI. This CDR3 reads CASSYQQMGFYEQYF. In nucleotides, the CDR3 is TGTGCCAGCAGTTACCAGCAAATGGGTTTCTACGAGCAGTACTTC.

The J gene is TRBJ2-3, the V gene TRBV5-5; tentatively, D is TRBD1 or TRBD2 (5 bases each). The CDR3 totals 16 residues. Trimming stripped 1 base from V and 0 bases from J, with 12 bases between. The germline gives CDR1 SGHKS, CDR2 YYEKEE (reference sequence). The CDR3 protein is CASSLSGTLSTDTQYF. Written as DNA, the CDR3 is TGTGCCAGCAGCTTGTCCGGGACCTTGAGCACAGATACGCAGTATTTT.